This entry is about one TCR beta chain. The target antigen is unknown. The data were taken from a study of shared clonotypes between healthy human individuals. From germline, CDR1 is SGHRS and CDR2 YFSETQ. Germline trimming cut 2 bases from V and 7 bases from J; bases unmatched to any gene: 9. The CDR3 is 15 residues long. Genomic DNA from each subset was divided evenly over several immunoSEQ plates. TCRdb keeps only in-frame clones here, not all; method: immunoSEQ multiplex PCR. The sample shows hundreds of thousands of clones, 73% of them seen only once. The donor population consisted of healthy HIV-negative adults with no recent acute infections or vaccinations. The study's findings and limits: The study found lower generation probabilities in non-shared clonotypes than in those shared by all four donors.

This clonotype was sampled from a woman under 40 in good health. Input material: memory CD4+ T cells sorted from blood. Subset meaning: CD45RA-negative fraction. The V call is TRBV5-1, the J call TRBJ2-1; 7 bases are a match to TRBD2. CDR3: CASSFEAGRVNEQFF. CDR3 sequence (DNA): TGCGCCAGCAGCTTCGAAGCGGGAAGGGTAAATGAGCAGTTCTTC. Supplemented by reference TRBV5-1 and TRBJ2-1, the full variable domain reads KAGVTQTPRYLIKTRGQQVTLSCSPISGHRSVSWYQQTPGQGLQFLFEYFSETQRNKGNFPGRFSGRQFSNSRSEMNVSTLELGDSALYLCASSFEAGRVNEQFFGPGTRLTVL.